These T cell receptor beta chains were read from a single sample in a study of identical twins. MiXCR was run by TCRdb on the 5' RACE reads, yielding one entry per CDR3 protein. The sample yields about 530,000 distinct CDR3 sequences, approximately 20% seen once. This sample also appeared in a second study, on yellow fever vaccine responses in identical twins.

Sequencing was done on a sample of CD4+ T cells sorted from blood. The receptors shown here come from a woman under 30 in good health. Each CDR3 is given without its conserved first and last residue. Fields, in order: clone size, J gene, V gene, CDR3 protein. Expanded clones get a size class; other rows say once, few or many, or leave the size out.

size: -; J: TRBJ2-1; V: TRBV7-9; CDR3: ASDLGDRAYNEQF
size: -; J: TRBJ2-7; V: TRBV6-2/TRBV6-3; CDR3: ASRSRTGTYEQY
size: -; J: TRBJ1-6; V: TRBV6-5; CDR3: ASSYGSVDNSPLH
size: many; J: TRBJ2-3; V: TRBV18; CDR3: ASSPGITDTQY
size: few; J: TRBJ2-1; V: TRBV5-1; CDR3: ASSPGTSGNLGNEQF
size: few; J: TRBJ1-4; V: TRBV27; CDR3: ASRRLGQTNEKLF
size: -; J: TRBJ2-1; V: TRBV2; CDR3: ASSVVSEQF
size: few; J: TRBJ2-7; V: TRBV19; CDR3: ASSSTRGLLGEQY
size: few; J: TRBJ1-2; V: TRBV6-5; CDR3: ASSYGQTLGYT
size: few; J: TRBJ1-6; V: TRBV5-1; CDR3: ASSLEGVGNSPLH
size: few; J: TRBJ1-1; V: TRBV7-9; CDR3: ASMVNTEAF
size: -; J: TRBJ1-2; V: TRBV5-1; CDR3: ASSETGGRHYGYT
size: few; J: TRBJ2-5; V: TRBV11-2; CDR3: ASSFGQGAQETQY
size: -; J: TRBJ2-7; V: TRBV12-3/TRBV12-4; CDR3: ATQPGLEANEQY
size: -; J: TRBJ1-2; V: TRBV20-1; CDR3: SASRQTEGNYGYT
size: few; J: TRBJ2-7; V: TRBV5-1; CDR3: ASSGGTSGRINEQY
size: -; J: TRBJ2-7; V: TRBV10-2; CDR3: ASSEPLLSAY
size: -; J: TRBJ2-3; V: TRBV11-2; CDR3: ASSLSTGARTDTQY
size: few; J: TRBJ2-3; V: TRBV28; CDR3: ASSLLLAGGPGADTQY
size: -; J: TRBJ2-5; V: TRBV11-2; CDR3: ASSPPERRKSFGTQY
size: -; J: TRBJ2-2; V: TRBV5-1; CDR3: ASSLAVANTGELF
size: -; J: TRBJ1-1; V: TRBV6-1; CDR3: ASSGVGPNTEAF
size: -; J: TRBJ2-1; V: TRBV20-1; CDR3: SAPDRVGNEQF
size: -; J: TRBJ2-4; V: TRBV20-1; CDR3: SASDPTGLAGGLAKNIQY
size: -; J: TRBJ2-1; V: TRBV7-2; CDR3: ASSSGLAGGLYNEQF
size: -; J: TRBJ2-1; V: TRBV9; CDR3: ASSVVPSEAGGNNEQF
size: -; J: TRBJ2-1; V: TRBV12-3/TRBV12-4; CDR3: ASRLAGQLF
size: few; J: TRBJ2-2; V: TRBV29-1; CDR3: SVSRQGDTGELF
size: few; J: TRBJ1-4; V: TRBV3-1; CDR3: ASSQIGQMVEKLF
size: -; J: TRBJ2-1; V: TRBV12-3/TRBV12-4; CDR3: ASATGWYNEQF
size: -; J: TRBJ2-2; V: TRBV7-9; CDR3: ASSRSRGKTNTGELF
size: -; J: TRBJ2-1; V: TRBV27; CDR3: ASSPARVAGVYNEQF
size: -; J: TRBJ2-5; V: TRBV9; CDR3: ASSEGLAGGPQETQY
size: -; J: TRBJ1-6; V: TRBV12-3/TRBV12-4; CDR3: ASREQGLRGSPLH
size: -; J: TRBJ2-1; V: TRBV27; CDR3: ASSRLAAGHNEQF
size: medium-sized; J: TRBJ2-2; V: TRBV28; CDR3: ASSLSWTSAVTGELF
size: -; J: TRBJ1-6; V: TRBV19; CDR3: ASSMAWTGRDSPLH
size: -; J: TRBJ2-1; V: TRBV25-1; CDR3: ASSESPRTGVNEQF
size: few; J: TRBJ2-1; V: TRBV11-2; CDR3: ASRRQGMDEQF
size: few; J: TRBJ2-1; V: TRBV7-8; CDR3: ASSLVGSWGGEQF
size: -; J: TRBJ1-5; V: TRBV20-1; CDR3: SARGDSNQPQH
size: few; J: TRBJ2-3; V: TRBV11-2; CDR3: ASTLGLAGADTQY
size: few; J: TRBJ2-1; V: TRBV7-2; CDR3: ASSLVLVGEQF